This T cell receptor beta chain appears in the sequencing data of a study of long-term antiretroviral therapy in people with HIV. The CDR3 loop spans 13 amino acids. Trimming left V 1 base short and J 8 bases short, with 11 bases between. CDR1 is SGHTA and CDR2 is FQGNSA in the germline V gene. Sequencing used immunoSEQ v3.0 at survey level. It was roughly 40,000-50,000 T-cell genomes per sample that sequencing targeted. Using immunoSEQ multiplex PCR, the repertoire was profiled, and TCRdb retains in-frame clones only, with some absent. The data hold approximately 21,000 clones, with approximately 84% observed a single time.

The chain couples TRBV7-2 to TRBJ1-2, with D possibly being TRBD1 (5 bases). The clonotype was recovered from a man aged 25 to 45 with HIV. The sequencing used unsorted PBMCs, collected about 5.7 years after starting antiretroviral therapy. The CDR3 protein is CASSLEFGGGYTF. DNA for the CDR3: TGTGCCAGCAGCTTAGAATTTGGGGGGGGCTACACCTTC. Looking up the rest from reference TRBV7-2 and TRBJ1-2 gives the full variable domain: GAGVSQSPSNKVTEKGKDVELRCDPISGHTALYWYRQSLGQGLEFLIYFQGNSAPDKSGLPSDRFSAERTGGSVSTLTIQRTQQEDSAVYLCASSLEFGGGYTFGSGTRLTVV.